This TCR beta chain came from a study of CD8 T cells in ankylosing spondylitis. Study-level results: It appeared that ankylosing spondylitis blood was characterized by a TCR beta motif of several highly homologous variants.

This clonotype was detected a few times. No antigen is known for it. Each CDR3 protein gets one entry after TCRdb re-called the 5' RACE reads with MiXCR. The table has almost 400,000 distinct CDR3 sequences, 20% to 25% seen once. This clonotype originated in a male donor with ankylosing spondylitis. The source material was blood, either unsorted or a sorted T cell fraction (not recorded which).

CDR3 region: CASSEGLGAGEKLFF. The CDR3 DNA follows: TGCGCCAGCAGTGAGGGACTGGGAGCCGGTGAAAAACTGTTTTTT. The rearrangement uses TRBV10-1 and TRBJ1-4; D not resolved. V lost 2 bases and J lost 7, with 14 bases in between. The CDR3 spans 15 residues. The germline V gene encodes CDR1 WNHNN and CDR2 SYGVQD (reference sequence).